The next 32 T cell receptor beta chains were all read from a single sample in a study of cytomegalovirus exposure and HLA in healthy donors. With 60 Vbeta and 13 Jbeta primers, the PCR was carried out. The data were produced by immunoSEQ multiplex PCR, yet TCRdb's version contains in-frame clones alone and is incomplete. The sample totals 200,000 to 250,000 clones. The sequencing sample was made of PBMCs. These receptors came from a girl aged 2 to 10 in good health and CMV-seropositive.

The V gene is TRBV27, the J gene TRBJ2-3, with D possibly being TRBD2 (5 bases). The CDR3 spans 18 residues. V was cut by 0 bases and J by 2 bases, with 18 bases left in between. Germline loops: CDR1 MNHEY, CDR2 SMNVEV (reference sequence). CDR3 in amino acids: CASSLSSFRRAVTDTQYF. The DNA of the CDR3 is TGTGCCAGCAGTTTATCTTCTTTTAGGCGGGCCGTCACAGATACGCAGTATTTT.

The rearrangement joins TRBV4-1 to TRBJ2-7; TRBD1 is a possible D gene (5 bases). V lost 1 base to trimming and J lost 6 bases, with 13 bases between them. CDR1 is MGHRA and CDR2 is YSYEKL in the germline V gene. The CDR3 contains 14 residues. Here the CDR3 reads CASSQASHQGEQYF. CDR3 sequence (DNA): TGCGCCAGCAGCCAAGCTTCCCACCAGGGCGAGCAGTACTTC.

This chain uses TRBV28 with TRBJ2-1, with 9 bases aligning to TRBD2. The V and J ends lost 2 bases and 7 bases, in that order; junction bases with no gene match: 9. Germline CDR1 and CDR2: MDHEN and SYDVKM. CDR3 length equals 16 residues. CDR3 loop: CASSLKIGLASNEQFF. Written as DNA, the CDR3 is TGTGCCAGCAGTTTAAAAATCGGACTAGCGTCAAATGAGCAGTTCTTC.

The chain carries TRBV5-1 and TRBJ2-1, with 9 bases that match TRBD1. CDR3 length: 16 residues. The germline CDR1 and CDR2 sequences are SGHRS and YFSETQ. The trim removed 2 bases at V and 2 bases at J, leaving 5 bases unmatched. Written as DNA, the CDR3 is TGCGCCAGCAGCTTCGGGGGACAGGGCCCCTACAATGAGCAGTTCTTC. It codes for CASSFGGQGPYNEQFF. Filled out from reference TRBV5-1 and TRBJ2-1, the complete variable domain reads KAGVTQTPRYLIKTRGQQVTLSCSPISGHRSVSWYQQTPGQGLQFLFEYFSETQRNKGNFPGRFSGRQFSNSRSEMNVSTLELGDSALYLCASSFGGQGPYNEQFFGPGTRLTVL.

The rearrangement joins TRBV5-1 to TRBJ2-2; D may be TRBD1 (5 bases). The CDR3 sequence is 15 residues long. Trimming shortened V by 4 bases and J by 7 bases, and 17 bases separated the two germline ends. CDR1 is SGHRS and CDR2 is YFSETQ in the germline V gene. In nucleotides, the CDR3 is TGCGCCAGCAGCCCGACAAGCCCCAGGGACGGGGAGCTGTTTTTT. Protein product: CASSPTSPRDGELFF.

The chain links TRBV6-1 to TRBJ1-1, with D possibly matching TRBD1 (5 bases). The germline V and J ends were trimmed by 6 bases and 5 bases, with 13 bases remaining between them. The CDR3 is 13 residues long. Looked up from germline, CDR1 is MNHNS and CDR2 is SASEGT. Written as DNA, the CDR3 is TGTGCCAGCAGGGAGGAACGGGGGACTGAAGCTTTCTTT. Translated, it gives CASREERGTEAFF.

The chain combines TRBV5-5 with TRBJ1-2; TRBD1 is a possible D gene (6 bases). Germline V gives CDR1 SGHKS, CDR2 YYEKEE (reference sequence). With 4 bases removed from V and 5 bases from J, the gap between germline ends came to 12 bases. The CDR3 is 13 amino acids. In DNA form, the CDR3 reads TGTGCCAGCAGCCCTGGGGGCCGGTATGGCTACACCTTC. It is translated as CASSPGGRYGYTF.

The genes are TRBV27 and TRBJ1-4; 7 bases are a match to TRBD1. V shed 2 bases, J shed 3 bases, and the junction held 6 bases outside the gene matches. The CDR3 runs 16 residues. Germline CDR1 MNHEY, CDR2 SMNVEV (reference sequence). This CDR3 is CASSLDPGQPNEKLFF. CDR3 sequence (DNA): TGTGCCAGCAGTTTAGACCCGGGACAGCCTAATGAAAAACTGTTTTTT.

The chain joins TRBV19 to TRBJ2-2; D might be TRBD2 (5 bases). This CDR3 has 14 residues. V lost 7 bases to trimming and J lost 2 bases, with 11 bases between them. Germline V lookup: CDR1 LNHDA, CDR2 SQIVND (reference sequence). CDR3 sequence (DNA): TGTGCCAGTAAATCCGGGGTTAACACCGGGGAGCTGTTTTTT. It codes for CASKSGVNTGELFF. Looking up the rest from reference TRBV19 and TRBJ2-2 gives the full variable domain: DGGITQSPKYLFRKEGQNVTLSCEQNLNHDAMYWYRQDPGQGLRLIYYSQIVNDFQKGDIAEGYSVSREKKESFPLTVTSAQKNPTAFYLCASKSGVNTGELFFGEGSRLTVL.

This rearrangement joins TRBV11-2 to TRBJ2-1; tentative D call: TRBD2 (6 bases). The germline CDR1 and CDR2 sequences are SGHAT and FQNNGV. Trimming removed 6 bases from V and 5 bases from J, with 20 bases in between. The CDR3 has 16 amino acids. CDR3 nucleotide sequence: TGTGCCAGCAGACCCATAGGAGGGAGAGAGCACAATGAGCAGTTCTTC. It specifies CASRPIGGREHNEQFF.

The chain carries TRBV4-1 and TRBJ2-7, with D tentatively TRBD1 (6 bases). Germline V gene lookup returns CDR1 MGHRA and CDR2 YSYEKL. CDR3 length equals 14 residues. Trimming cost V 5 bases and J 4 bases, with 15 bases left between them. The CDR3 bases are TGCGCCAGCAGCAAACTAGGGGGTGGGTACGAGCAGTACTTC. Its protein is CASSKLGGGYEQYF.

DNA for the CDR3: TGCAGCGTTGCTCACAGGGCAGGGGCCTCCGGGGAGCTGTTTTTT. It yields the protein CSVAHRAGASGELFF. The chain has TRBV29-1 and TRBJ2-2, with D possibly TRBD1 on 6 matching bases. The CDR3 spans 15 residues. Trimming removed 4 bases from V and 6 bases from J, with 18 bases in between. Germline V gene data show CDR1 as SQVTM and CDR2 as ANQGSEA.

The chain recombines TRBV28 with TRBJ2-2; D unresolved. This CDR3 is 12 amino acids long. Trimming took off 4 bases at V and 9 bases at J, with 9 bases between the two ends. Germline V gene lookup returns CDR1 MDHEN and CDR2 SYDVKM. The CDR3 reads CASSWAARELFF. The CDR3 region has the DNA TGTGCCAGCAGTTGGGCAGCCAGGGAGCTGTTTTTT.

This chain joins TRBV5-1 and TRBJ2-1, with a possible D match to TRBD2 (6 bases). This CDR3 has 17 residues. V was clipped by 4 bases and J by 6 bases, with 23 bases between them. Germline V gene sequence: CDR1 SGHRS, CDR2 YFSETQ. The CDR3, as DNA: TGCGCCAGCAGCCTCGCCACGGAGGGAAGGTTGGGCAATGAGCAGTTCTTC. It encodes CASSLATEGRLGNEQFF.

The J gene is TRBJ2-3, the V gene TRBV4-2; TRBD1 matches 9 bases. CDR3 length: 16 amino acids. Germline CDR1 and CDR2: LGHNA and YNFKEQ. The trim removed 4 bases at V and 2 bases at J, leaving 7 bases unmatched. CDR3 sequence: CASSPGRDRVTDTQYF. The DNA for the CDR3 is TGTGCCAGCAGCCCAGGCCGGGACAGGGTCACAGATACGCAGTATTTT.

J is TRBJ2-5 and V is TRBV5-1; 12 bases are a match to TRBD2. The CDR3 is made up of 15 amino acids. From germline, CDR1 is SGHRS and CDR2 YFSETQ. Trimming cost V 0 bases and J 11 bases; bases outside gene matches: 8. The CDR3 reads CASSLVASGREGQYF. CDR3 DNA sequence: TGCGCCAGCAGCTTGGTTGCTAGCGGGAGGGAGGGGCAGTACTTC.

CDR3 nucleotide sequence: TGCAGCGCTTCCGCGGATACGCAGTATTTT. Translated: CSASADTQYF. The V and J genes are TRBV29-1 and TRBJ2-3, with D uncertain. This CDR3 has 10 residues. V was shortened by 7 bases and J by 6 bases, with 8 bases between the two germline ends. Germline loops: CDR1 SQVTM, CDR2 ANQGSEA.

V is TRBV6-5 and J is TRBJ1-2; D is unresolved. V dropped 2 bases and J dropped 2 bases, with 6 bases sitting between them. The CDR3 has 13 residues. In germline, CDR1 is MNHEY, CDR2 SVGAGI. CDR3 amino acids: CASSYAQNYGYTF. In nucleotides, the CDR3 is TGTGCCAGCAGTTACGCACAGAACTATGGCTACACCTTC.

The V and J genes are TRBV6-5 and TRBJ1-2; D is perhaps TRBD1 (5 bases). V was pared by 0 bases and J by 4 bases, with 9 bases between. The length of the CDR3 is 14 residues. CDR1 and CDR2 (germline): MNHEY, SVGAGI. For the CDR3, the DNA is TGTGCCAGCAGTTACTCGGGGCGGAGCTATGGCTACACCTTC. The encoded protein is CASSYSGRSYGYTF.

The chain joins TRBV5-6 to TRBJ1-2, with TRBD1 matching 10 bases. CDR1 SGHDT and CDR2 YYEEEE come from the germline V gene. V lost 4 bases and J lost 8; bases outside the gene matches: 8. This CDR3 contains 14 residues. CDR3 bases: TGTGCCAGCAGCGGAGGGACAGGGGCAGAAGGCTACACCTTC. Its protein is CASSGGTGAEGYTF.

CDR3 protein: CASTPRGGLTYEQYF. CDR3 in DNA: TGTGCCAGCACCCCCCGGGGGGGGCTCACCTACGAGCAGTACTTC. The V gene is TRBV25-1, the J gene TRBJ2-7, with 8 bases aligning to TRBD2. J was trimmed by 2 bases and V by 7 bases; bases with no gene match: 10. The CDR3 spans 15 residues. The germline CDR1 and CDR2 sequences are MGHDK and SYGVNS.

J is TRBJ1-6 and V is TRBV28; D is perhaps TRBD1 (5 bases). Trimming stripped 2 bases from V and 9 bases from J, with 14 bases between. The length of the CDR3 is 15 residues. Per the germline V gene, CDR1 is MDHEN and CDR2 is SYDVKM. CDR3: CASSLAGRDGSPLHF. The DNA of the CDR3 is TGTGCCAGCAGTTTAGCAGGCAGGGATGGTTCACCCCTCCACTTT.

This rearrangement joins TRBV15 to TRBJ2-7; 9 positions match TRBD2. The V gene's germline CDR1 is LNHNV and CDR2 YYDKDF (reference sequence). Germline trimming cut 0 bases from V and 5 bases from J; bases unmatched to any gene: 11. This CDR3 is built from 17 residues. The CDR3 region has the DNA TGTGCCACCAGCAGAGATGTCACTAGCGGGTACCTAGACGAGCAGTACTTC. Translating it yields CATSRDVTSGYLDEQYF. Full variable domain (missing parts from reference TRBV15 and TRBJ2-7): DAMVIQNPRYQVTQFGKPVTLSCSQTLNHNVMYWYQQKSSQAPKLLFHYYDKDFNNEADTPDNFQSRRPNTSFCFLDIRSPGLGDTAMYLCATSRDVTSGYLDEQYFGPGTRLTVT.

The chain uses TRBV11-2 and TRBJ1-4, with TRBD1 as a possible D gene (6 bases). The germline V gene has CDR1 SGHAT and CDR2 FQNNGV. V lost 4 bases to trimming and J lost 7 bases, with 16 bases between them. The CDR3 has 15 amino acids. CDR3 DNA: TGTGCCAGCAGCTCCAGGGGTAGTTTTGGTGAAAAACTGTTTTTT. As protein: CASSSRGSFGEKLFF.

The rearrangement links TRBV11-2 to TRBJ2-3; TRBD2 matches 9 bases. The CDR3 runs 17 residues. In germline, CDR1 is SGHAT, CDR2 FQNNGV. Unmatched junction bases numbered 11, after V lost 1 base and J lost 6 bases. The CDR3 DNA follows: TGTGCCAGCAGCTTAGGGGCGGCGGGAGGGCCCAGGGATACGCAGTATTTT. This codes for CASSLGAAGGPRDTQYF.

V gene TRBV7-2 combines with J gene TRBJ2-3; 9 nucleotides align to TRBD1. Germline V gene data show CDR1 as SGHTA and CDR2 as FQGNSA. This CDR3 has 14 amino acids. With 4 bases clipped from V and 6 bases from J, the junction kept 5 bases outside the gene matches. The CDR3 sequence: CASSSGTGSDTQYF. Here the CDR3 DNA reads TGTGCCAGCAGCTCCGGGACAGGGTCGGATACGCAGTATTTT.

This chain joins TRBV27 and TRBJ1-1; weak D call: TRBD1 (5 bases). Germline assignment: CDR1 MNHEY and CDR2 SMNVEV (reference sequence). Trimming cost V 6 bases and J 5 bases, with 19 bases left between them. The CDR3 loop spans 15 amino acids. DNA for the CDR3: TGTGCCAGCAGCTCACAAGGGGCAGGGCGGACTGAAGCTTTCTTT. It encodes CASSSQGAGRTEAFF.

This chain connects TRBV7-2 to TRBJ2-2, with 12 bases matching TRBD2. The CDR3 sequence is 17 residues long. Germline CDR1 reads SGHTA; CDR2 reads FQGNSA. The J segment lost 4 bases and the V segment lost 5 bases, leaving 8 bases of the junction unmatched. Here the CDR3 DNA reads TGTGCCAGCAGCCCGAAACGACTAGCGGGAGTCACCGGGGAGCTGTTTTTT. It is translated as CASSPKRLAGVTGELFF.

The chain is built from TRBV6-6 and TRBJ1-5, with D hard to call. The V end lost 5 bases, the J end lost 6 bases, and 14 bases lay between the germline ends. CDR3 length equals 14 residues. Germline CDR1 is MNHNY and CDR2 is SVGAGI (reference sequence). CDR3 region: CASSPPESGQPQHF. The CDR3 nucleotides read TGTGCCAGCAGTCCGCCCGAGTCCGGTCAGCCCCAGCATTTT.

The genes are TRBV6-1 and TRBJ2-1; D uncertain. There are 17 residues in the CDR3. The V end was cut by 6 bases, the J end by 7 bases, with 25 bases between. The germline CDR1 and CDR2 sequences are MNHNS and SASEGT. CDR3 protein: CASSETASPRPANEQFF. CDR3 coding DNA: TGTGCCAGCAGCGAAACCGCGTCGCCGAGGCCAGCTAATGAGCAGTTCTTC.

V gene TRBV5-4 combines with J gene TRBJ1-1; 7 bases agree with TRBD1. The CDR3 is 14 amino acids. After removal of 4 bases from V and 6 bases from J, the junction contained 9 bases not matched to a gene. Germline V gives CDR1 SGHNT, CDR2 YYREEE (reference sequence). In DNA form, the CDR3 reads TGTGCCAGCAGCCTTAAGGGGGCGCTCGCTGAAGCTTTCTTT. Translated: CASSLKGALAEAFF.

This chain joins TRBV27 and TRBJ2-3; TRBD1 matches at 9 bases. The CDR3 spans 15 residues. V shed 6 bases and J 2 bases; nucleotides not matched to a gene: 6. Germline CDR1 reads MNHEY; CDR2 reads SMNVEV (reference sequence). This chain's CDR3 is CASSTGTGYTDTQYF. In DNA, the CDR3 is TGTGCCAGCAGCACCGGGACAGGGTACACAGATACGCAGTATTTT.